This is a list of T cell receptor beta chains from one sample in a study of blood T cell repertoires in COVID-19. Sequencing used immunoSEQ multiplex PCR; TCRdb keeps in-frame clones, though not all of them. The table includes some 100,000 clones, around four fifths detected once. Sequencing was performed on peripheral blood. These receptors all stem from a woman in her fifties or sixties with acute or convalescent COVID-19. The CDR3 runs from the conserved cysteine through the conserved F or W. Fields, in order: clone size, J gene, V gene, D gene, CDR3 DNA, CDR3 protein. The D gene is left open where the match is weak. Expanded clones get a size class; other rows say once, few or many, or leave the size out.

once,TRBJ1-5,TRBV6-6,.,TGTGCCAGCAGCTCCGGGGTTTATAGCAATCAGCCCCAGCATTTT,CASSSGVYSNQPQHF
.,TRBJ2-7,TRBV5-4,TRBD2,TGTGCCAGCAGCAGGACTAGCGGGGGTTACGAGCAGTACTTC,CASSRTSGGYEQYF
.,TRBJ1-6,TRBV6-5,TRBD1,TGTGCCAGCAGTTTGACAGGGGATCATTTTTCACCCCTCCACTTT,CASSLTGDHFSPLHF
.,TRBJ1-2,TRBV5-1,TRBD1,TGCGCCAGCAGCCGGGGACAGAGTGAGGGCTACACCTTC,CASSRGQSEGYTF
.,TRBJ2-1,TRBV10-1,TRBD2,TGCGCCAGCAGGGAGGGACTAGCGGGAGTATCCTACAATGAGCAGTTCTTC,CASREGLAGVSYNEQFF
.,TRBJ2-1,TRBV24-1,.,TGTGCCACCAGTGATGCTTCTCCGGGAGTGATAAATGAGCAGTTCTTC,CATSDASPGVINEQFF
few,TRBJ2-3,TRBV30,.,TGTGCCTGGGGAACAGGGTTGGCAGATACGCAGTATTTT,CAWGTGLADTQYF
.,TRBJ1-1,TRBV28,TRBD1,TGTGCCAGCAGTGTATACAGGGGTGCCGCTGAAGCTTTCTTT,CASSVYRGAAEAFF
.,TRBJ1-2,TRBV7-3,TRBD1,TGTGCCAGCAGCTTAACGAAGGGGGCAGTGGGCTACACCTTC,CASSLTKGAVGYTF
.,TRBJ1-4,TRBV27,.,TGTGCCAGCAGTTTGACAGGCCACGTTGAAAAACTGTTTTTT,CASSLTGHVEKLFF
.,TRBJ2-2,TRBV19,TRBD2,TGTGCCAGTAGTATTGGCCTAGCGGGGGGGCCTGGCACCGGGGAGCTGTTTTTT,CASSIGLAGGPGTGELFF
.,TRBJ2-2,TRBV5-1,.,TGCGCCAGCTGCTGCGGTGACACCGGGGAGCTGTTTTTT,CASCCGDTGELFF
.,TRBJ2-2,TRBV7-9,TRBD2,TGTGCCAGCAGACACGGAGCGGGGTCGAACACCGGGGAGCTGTTTTTT,CASRHGAGSNTGELFF
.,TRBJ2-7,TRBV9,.,TGTGCCAGCAGCGCGACAGCCTCCTACGAGCAGTACTTC,CASSATASYEQYF
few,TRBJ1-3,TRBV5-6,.,TGTGCCAGCAGCCTATTGGGTCGGGGTCGCTCTGGAAACACCATATATTTT,CASSLLGRGRSGNTIYF
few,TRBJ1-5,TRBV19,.,TGTGCCAGTAGTTACCTCCGGGGGGCGGGTAGCAATCAGCCCCAGCATTTT,CASSYLRGAGSNQPQHF
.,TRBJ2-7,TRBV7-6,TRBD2,TGTGCCAGCAGCTTAGGTGGGACTAGCTCGCCCTACGAGCAGTACTTC,CASSLGGTSSPYEQYF
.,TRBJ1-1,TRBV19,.,TGTGCCAGTAGTATAATTGCCGGCGACACAGAAGCTTTCTTT,CASSIIAGDTEAFF
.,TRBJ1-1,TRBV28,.,TGTGCCAGCAGTTTTAGGTCTCTCAGGGTCGGGGGCACTGAAGCTTTCTTT,CASSFRSLRVGGTEAFF
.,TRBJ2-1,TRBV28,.,TGTGCCAGCAGTTTACAGGATGAGCAGTTCTTC,CASSLQDEQFF
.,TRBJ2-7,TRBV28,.,TGTGCCAGCAGACGGGGCCCTGGCGGGGGCGGTAATTACGAGCAGTACTTC,CASRRGPGGGGNYEQYF